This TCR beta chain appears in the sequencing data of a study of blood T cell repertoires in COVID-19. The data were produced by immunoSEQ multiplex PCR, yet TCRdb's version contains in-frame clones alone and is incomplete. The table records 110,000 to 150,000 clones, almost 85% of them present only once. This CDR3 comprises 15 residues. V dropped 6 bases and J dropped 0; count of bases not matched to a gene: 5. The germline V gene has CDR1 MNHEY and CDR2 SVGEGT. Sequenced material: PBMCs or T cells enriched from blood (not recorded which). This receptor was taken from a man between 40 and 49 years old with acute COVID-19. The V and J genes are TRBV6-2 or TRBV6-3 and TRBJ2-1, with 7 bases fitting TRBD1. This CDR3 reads CASSRDSSSYNEQFF. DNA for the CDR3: TGTGCCAGCAGCCGGGACAGCAGCTCCTACAATGAGCAGTTCTTC.